The 15 T cell receptor beta chains below were found in one sample sequenced in a study of blood T cells in healthy people across ages. Through a sample-barcoded 5' primer and a J-beta primer mix, a second PCR was run for about 6 to 11 cycles. TCRdb reprocessed the 5' RACE reads via MiXCR and lists one record per CDR3 protein. There are 800,000 to 950,000 distinct CDR3 sequences in the sample; around 29% occur only once, and roughly 10% lies in the top ten. This sample was shared with a second study, whose subject was T cells of mothers and their children.

The specimen was blood. These TCRs come from a woman in her forties in good health.

This clonotype was counted ten times or more. The rearrangement uses TRBV5-1 and TRBJ2-7; D is uncertain. The germline V gene has CDR1 SGHRS and CDR2 YFSETQ. V was pared by 4 bases and J by 2 bases, with 10 bases between. This CDR3 is built from 13 residues. CDR3 sequence (DNA): TGCGCCAGCAGCGAAGGCAACACCTACGAGCAGTACTTC. Translated: CASSEGNTYEQYF.

In the case of this clonotype: A junction end diverges from the germline sequence, so it may reflect a read error. The V and J genes are TRBV7-3 and TRBJ1-1, with D unclear. The CDR3 covers 14 residues. Looked up from germline, CDR1 is SGHTA and CDR2 is FQGTGA. CDR3 sequence: CACSLSIGNTEAFF. CDR3 nucleotide sequence: TGTGCCTGCAGCTTATCGATCGGCAACACTGAAGCTTTCTTT.

This clonotype has only a few counts. This chain links TRBV3-1 with TRBJ2-5; possibly TRBD1 for D (6 bases). Trimming stripped 0 bases from V and 5 bases from J, with 10 bases between. CDR3 size: 14 residues. The germline V gene has CDR1 LGHDT and CDR2 YNNKEL (reference sequence). This CDR3 reads CASSQDWGPETQYF. The CDR3 nucleotides read TGTGCCAGCAGCCAAGACTGGGGGCCGGAGACCCAGTACTTC.

This clonotype has a count of ten or more. DNA for the CDR3: TGTGCCAGCAGCGCCGACCTATGGGGCTCCTACGAGCAGTACTTC. Translation gives CASSADLWGSYEQYF. The V and J genes are TRBV7-2 and TRBJ2-7; D call uncertain. The V gene lost 5 bases and the J gene lost 0 bases, with 14 bases spanning the gap. Germline V lookup: CDR1 SGHTA, CDR2 FQGNSA. The CDR3 sequence is 15 residues long.

A note on this clonotype: A read error may explain this, as a much larger clone is one base away. The chain recombines TRBV11-1 with TRBJ2-7, with 11 bases matching TRBD1. With V trimmed by 5 bases and J by 3 bases, 12 bases remained unmatched. The germline V gene encodes CDR1 SGHAT and CDR2 FQDESV (reference sequence). The CDR3 runs to 17 residues. The CDR3 bases are TGTGCCAGCAGCGTTGGACAGGGGGCTTTGAGATTCTACGAGCAGTACTTC. Encoded protein: CASSVGQGALRFYEQYF.

The sample holds a few counts of this clonotype. This clone may be a read error of a much larger clone one base away. The chain combines TRBV3-1 with TRBJ2-5; 11 nucleotides agree with TRBD2. Losses at the gene ends were 6 bases for V and 11 bases for J; bases not matched to a gene: 8. The CDR3 has 13 residues. Germline CDR1 is LGHDT and CDR2 is YNNKEL (reference sequence). Written as DNA, the CDR3 is TGTGCCAGCAGACTAGCGGGGGAGAATGAGCAGTACTTC. Protein sequence: CASRLAGENEQYF.

This chain uses TRBV20-1 with TRBJ2-7, with D possibly matching TRBD2 (5 bases). The CDR3 extends over 14 amino acids. The V gene lost 1 base and the J gene lost 4 bases, with 14 bases spanning the gap. Germline CDR1 and CDR2: DFQATT and SNEGSKA (reference sequence). The CDR3 region has the DNA TGCAGTGCTAGAGCTACGGGAAAAGGTTACGAGCAGTACTTC. Translating gives CSARATGKGYEQYF.

V and J are TRBV20-1 and TRBJ1-1; a possible D gene is TRBD1 (5 bases). From germline, CDR1 is DFQATT and CDR2 SNEGSKA (reference sequence). V was cut by 4 bases and J by 7 bases, with 16 bases left in between. The CDR3 sequence is 13 residues long. CDR3 nucleotide sequence: TGCAGTGCTATCTGGGTGGGGCTGAGTGAAGCTTTCTTT. The encoded protein is CSAIWVGLSEAFF.

The chain links TRBV7-2 to TRBJ1-1; the match to TRBD1 covers 7 bases. Germline V gene data show CDR1 as SGHTA and CDR2 as FQGNSA. The CDR3 spans 15 residues. Unmatched junction bases numbered 9, after V lost 6 bases and J lost 2 bases. The CDR3 loop is CASSLHRGGNTEAFF. The CDR3, as DNA: TGTGCCAGCAGTCTTCACAGGGGTGGTAACACTGAAGCTTTCTTT.

This clonotype was recorded a few times. CDR3: CAIRTALSYEQYF. The CDR3, as DNA: TGTGCCATCAGGACTGCCTTGTCCTACGAGCAGTACTTC. The chain joins TRBV10-3 to TRBJ2-7; D call uncertain. CDR1 ENHRY and CDR2 SYGVKD come from the germline V gene. The CDR3 extends over 13 amino acids. V dropped 6 bases and J dropped 1 base, with 10 bases sitting between them.

This clonotype appeared a few times. The gene calls are TRBV5-1 and TRBJ2-7; D remains unclear. The length of the CDR3 is 13 residues. CDR1 is SGHRS, CDR2 YFSETQ, per germline. V was cut by 1 base and J by 5 bases, with 10 bases left in between. CDR3 nucleotides: TGCGCCAGCAGCTTGCCCCACTTAGACGAGCAGTACTTC. Residues: CASSLPHLDEQYF.

This clonotype was detected ten times or more. The V call is TRBV21-1, the J call TRBJ2-1; TRBD1, as called in the table, went unchecked against the DNA. TRBV21-1 is shown as a pseudogene. The length of the CDR3 is 16 residues. The chain's CDR3 is CASIGGSGGGYNEQFF. The DNA of the CDR3 is TGTGCCAGCATAGGGGGTAGCGGGGGCGGCTACAATGAGCAGTTCTTC.

Concerning this clonotype: A read error may be the cause here, since a much bigger clone is one base away. The chain couples TRBV7-8 to TRBJ2-3, with D perhaps TRBD1 (6 bases). The CDR3 sequence is 13 residues long. V was pared by 4 bases and J by 4 bases, with 9 bases between. The V gene's germline CDR1 is SGHVS and CDR2 FQNEAQ. The CDR3 loop is CASSSNRADTQYF. The CDR3 DNA reads TGTGCCAGCAGCTCCAACAGGGCAGATACGCAGTATTTT. Together with reference TRBV7-8 and TRBJ2-3, the CDR3 gives the full variable domain: GAGVSQSPRYKVAKRGQDVALRCDPISGHVSLFWYQQALGQGPEFLTYFQNEAQLDKSGLPSDRFFAERPEGSVSTLKIQRTQQEDSAVYLCASSSNRADTQYFGPGTRLTVL.

This clonotype has only a few counts. A much larger clone lies one base from this, so it may be a read error. The chain recombines TRBV6-6 with TRBJ1-6, with a possible D match to TRBD1 (5 bases). The CDR3 totals 12 residues. Germline CDR1 reads MNHNY; CDR2 reads SVGAGI (reference sequence). CDR3 DNA sequence: TGTGCCTCCTCGCAGGGAGGCTCACCCCGCCACTTT. Translating it yields CASSQGGSPRHF.

The table lists this clonotype with a few counts. This chain links TRBV5-1 with TRBJ2-5; 8 bases agree with TRBD1. The CDR3 spans 16 residues. From germline, CDR1 is SGHRS and CDR2 YFSETQ. V gave up 3 bases and J gave up 5 bases; unmatched junction bases: 12. In DNA form, the CDR3 reads TGCGCCAGCAGCTCGGGACGGACAGGGTCTGGTGAGACCCAGTACTTC. Its protein is CASSSGRTGSGETQYF.